This TCR beta chain appears in the sequencing data of a study of TIL therapy for anti-PD-1-resistant metastatic lung cancer. The wider study: Patients had a median age of almost 55 years (range about 35-85).

The immunoSEQ assay was v3. Here immunoSEQ multiplex PCR was the method, and the copy in TCRdb shows in-frame clones only, minus some. The sample shows 9,500 to 15,000 clones, about 80% of them seen only once. As to time point: pre-treatment sample, taken before nivolumab and TIL therapy. This CDR3 comprises 15 residues. CDR1 is SGHKS, CDR2 YYEKEE, per germline (reference sequence). After removal of 1 base from V and 4 bases from J, the junction contained 3 bases not matched to a gene. The material sequenced was blood, taken at baseline. This clonotype originated in a person aged 25-85 years with non-small cell lung cancer. V is TRBV5-5 and J is TRBJ1-5, with 9 bases matching TRBD1. The CDR3 loop is CASSLNDRGNQPQHF. CDR3 coding DNA: TGTGCCAGCAGCTTGAATGACAGGGGGAATCAGCCCCAGCATTTT.